This record concerns one T cell receptor (beta chain) sequence. What it binds is not known. The data were taken from a study of cytomegalovirus exposure and HLA in healthy donors. At the level of the study: Early on, a data release was issued that held 65 million to 100 million unique TCRs from HLA-typed donors.

All donors participated as healthy donors of bone marrow. PCR amplification relied on 60 Vbeta primers (plus 13 Jbeta primers). TCRdb's copy holds only in-frame clones and misses some; the assay was immunoSEQ multiplex PCR. This table holds about 200,000 clones, about 76% found once. General study points: In a later analysis, DRB1 alleles had the most associated TCRs; HLA-C alleles the fewest. In a later analysis, at a false discovery rate of 0.05, under 20,000 TCR beta sequences were associated with HLA alleles.

V trimming: 0 bases; J trimming: 2 bases; junction bases outside the gene matches: 5. CDR3 length: 16 amino acids. Germline V lookup: CDR1 LNHDA, CDR2 SQIVND (reference sequence). Sequencing was done on a sample of PBMCs. The chain is built from TRBV19 and TRBJ2-3, with 7 bases lining up with TRBD2. The sequence was collected from a male donor in good health and CMV-seropositive. The DNA of the CDR3 is TGTGCCAGTAGTATAGACTCGGGAGGTCCCACAGATACGCAGTATTTT. This translates into CASSIDSGGPTDTQYF.